The 32 T cell receptor beta chains in this list originate from one sample, sequenced in a study of T cells of healthy individuals. TCRdb re-analysed the 5' RACE reads in MiXCR, keeping a single row per CDR3 protein. The repertoire holds about 96,000 distinct CDR3 sequences, with 17% as singletons. The receptors come from a human donor in good health.

This clonotype was counted at least ten times. CDR3 residues: CASSQAETQYF. CDR3 nucleotides: TGTGCCAGCAGCCAAGCGGAGACCCAGTACTTC. The V call is TRBV4-2, the J call TRBJ2-5; D is ambiguous. Germline values: CDR1 LGHNA, CDR2 YNFKEQ. With 1 base removed from V and 5 bases from J, the gap between germline ends came to 2 bases. The CDR3 consists of 11 residues.

In its sample, this clonotype was seen many times. The chain joins TRBV7-3 to TRBJ2-4, with D perhaps TRBD1 or TRBD2 (6 bases each). Germline values: CDR1 SGHTA, CDR2 FQGTGA. The CDR3 extends over 19 amino acids. The ends were cut back, 5 bases at V and 0 bases at J, with 23 bases in the middle. The CDR3 nucleotides read TGTGCCAGCAGCGGAACATTAGCCGGGGGCCCCTTAGCCAAAAACATTCAGTACTTC. Amino acids: CASSGTLAGGPLAKNIQYF.

The rearrangement uses TRBV12-3 or TRBV12-4 and TRBJ2-2; D perhaps matches TRBD2 (6 bases). Trimming removed 5 bases from V and 6 bases from J, with 19 bases in between. The CDR3 has 16 residues. CDR3 DNA sequence: TGTGCCAGCAGTACCCCAGCGGGCCATCCACCCGGGGAGCTGTTTTTT. Translation gives CASSTPAGHPPGELFF.

V gene TRBV6-2 or TRBV6-3 combines with J gene TRBJ1-6; D call uncertain. The CDR3 totals 15 residues. CDR1 and CDR2 from the germline V gene are MNHEY and SVGEGT. The V gene lost 2 bases and the J gene lost 8 bases, with 13 bases spanning the gap. CDR3 DNA: TGTGCCAGCAGTTACCCCCCCGGGGTCTATTCACCCCTCCACTTT. Translated: CASSYPPGVYSPLHF.

The V gene is TRBV20-1, the J gene TRBJ1-5; D might be TRBD1 (5 bases). Deletions cut 3 bases from V and 2 bases from J, with 14 bases between. Germline CDR1 reads DFQATT; CDR2 reads SNEGSKA (reference sequence). This CDR3 has 15 amino acids. CDR3 sequence: CSASPPGEGNQPQHF. Here the CDR3 DNA reads TGCAGTGCTAGCCCCCCGGGGGAGGGCAATCAGCCCCAGCATTTT.

In its sample, this clonotype was seen a few times. The chain has TRBV20-1 and TRBJ2-7; D possibly corresponds to TRBD2 (6 bases). The germline V gene encodes CDR1 DFQATT and CDR2 SNEGSKA (reference sequence). This CDR3 is built from 14 residues. The ends were cut back, 0 bases at V and 7 bases at J, with 16 bases in the middle. The CDR3 here is CSARDGTVPREQYF. CDR3 nucleotides: TGCAGTGCTAGAGATGGGACTGTTCCTCGGGAGCAGTACTTC.

This clonotype was found many times. This chain links TRBV28 with TRBJ2-7; D possibly corresponds to TRBD1 (6 bases). CDR1 and CDR2 (germline): MDHEN, SYDVKM. V lost 4 bases and J 1 base, leaving 14 bases between the germline ends. CDR3 length: 15 residues. CDR3 bases: TGTGCCAGCAGTTCCCCCAGGGGTTGGTCCTACGAGCAGTACTTC. Protein product: CASSSPRGWSYEQYF.

The chain links TRBV20-1 to TRBJ2-3, with D maybe TRBD2 (6 bases). CDR1 and CDR2 (germline): DFQATT, SNEGSKA (reference sequence). The CDR3 covers 16 residues. V was shortened by 4 bases and J by 4 bases, with 21 bases between the two germline ends. CDR3 in DNA: TGCAGTGCTAAAGAAGGGTACGCGGGAACGGCAGATACGCAGTATTTT. Its translation: CSAKEGYAGTADTQYF.

This clonotype was observed a few times. The CDR3 region is CSVRREGQNTGELFF. The CDR3 DNA sequence: TGCAGCGTTCGTCGGGAGGGCCAGAACACCGGGGAGCTGTTTTTT. The chain uses TRBV29-1 and TRBJ2-2; TRBD2 matches 8 bases. The V and J ends lost 5 bases and 1 base, in that order; junction bases with no gene match: 6. Germline CDR1 is SQVTM and CDR2 is ANQGSEA. The CDR3 consists of 15 residues.

Regarding this clonotype: An end of the junction differs from the germline gene, which may be a read error. The J gene is TRBJ2-5, the V gene TRBV3-1; the match to TRBD2 covers 8 bases. The CDR3 contains 15 residues. Germline loops: CDR1 LGHDT, CDR2 YNNKEL (reference sequence). The CDR3 nucleotides are TGTGTCAGCAGCCAAGAAAAGGGACTAGAACGGACCCAGTACTTC. This encodes CVSSQEKGLERTQYF.

The J gene is TRBJ2-1, the V gene TRBV6-1, with 9 nucleotides matching TRBD2. From germline, CDR1 is MNHNS and CDR2 SASEGT. Trimming removed 7 bases from V and 13 bases from J; junction bases left unmatched: 17. The CDR3 length is 15 residues. The CDR3 sequence is CASINRGRLAAPQFF. CDR3 nucleotide sequence: TGTGCCAGCATCAACCGGGGGAGACTAGCGGCCCCTCAGTTCTTC.

The rearrangement joins TRBV5-4 to TRBJ2-1, with D possibly TRBD1 on 5 matching bases. V dropped 3 bases and J dropped 6 bases, with 7 bases sitting between them. Germline CDR1 reads SGHNT; CDR2 reads YYREEE (reference sequence). The CDR3 extends over 12 amino acids. The CDR3 DNA sequence: TGTGCCAGCAGCTCTGACAGCAATGAGCAGTTCTTC. It encodes CASSSDSNEQFF. The complete variable domain, with remaining parts taken from reference TRBV5-4 and TRBJ2-1, reads ETGVTQSPTHLIKTRGQQVTLRCSSQSGHNTVSWYQQALGQGPQFIFQYYREEENGRGNFPPRFSGLQFPNYSSELNVNALELDDSALYLCASSSDSNEQFFGPGTRLTVL.

This clonotype was seen more than once but under ten times. The chain recombines TRBV28 with TRBJ2-6; D could derive from TRBD1 or TRBD2 (5 bases each). With 4 bases removed from V and 11 bases from J, the gap between germline ends came to 24 bases. This CDR3 region has 17 residues. From germline, CDR1 is MDHEN and CDR2 SYDVKM. The CDR3 nucleotides read TGTGCCAGCAGTTCCCCCTTAAACCCCTGGGGGTTGGACGTCCTGACTTTC. This codes for CASSSPLNPWGLDVLTF.

This clonotype was picked up a small number of times. V usage is TRBV28 and J usage is TRBJ1-5; unclear D gene. The CDR3 consists of 16 residues. V was trimmed by 2 bases and J by 0 bases, leaving 11 bases between them. Germline assignment: CDR1 MDHEN and CDR2 SYDVKM. The CDR3 protein is CASSLKPGYSNQPQHF. CDR3 nucleotide sequence: TGTGCCAGCAGTTTAAAGCCGGGATATAGCAATCAGCCCCAGCATTTT.

The sample holds a few counts of this clonotype. The chain combines TRBV20-1 with TRBJ2-1; 7 bases agree with TRBD2. The V segment lost 1 base and the J segment 4 bases; nucleotides outside the gene matches: 7. Looked up from germline, CDR1 is DFQATT and CDR2 is SNEGSKA (reference sequence). The CDR3 contains 15 residues. In DNA, the CDR3 is TGCAGTGCTAGAGTTATCGGGGGGTCGTACAATGAGCAGTTCTTC. Encoded protein: CSARVIGGSYNEQFF.

The chain joins TRBV6-2 or TRBV6-3 to TRBJ2-7; D is undetermined. Germline CDR1 reads MNHEY; CDR2 reads SVGEGT. Between the trimmed V and J ends, which lost 0 bases and 2 bases, there was a span of 5 bases. CDR3 length: 13 amino acids. CDR3 loop: CASSYSGPYEQYF. CDR3 coding DNA: TGTGCCAGCAGTTACTCAGGCCCCTACGAGCAGTACTTC.

This clonotype was seen a single time. The chain uses TRBV29-1 and TRBJ2-3; D may be TRBD2 (6 bases). The CDR3 is 15 residues long. CDR1 and CDR2 from the germline V gene are SQVTM and ANQGSEA. Trimming left V 4 bases short and J 0 bases short, with 14 bases between. CDR3 nucleotide sequence: TGCAGCGTTGGTGGGGTTGGGACTAGCACAGATACGCAGTATTTT. As protein: CSVGGVGTSTDTQYF.

This clonotype has just one count. The chain combines TRBV4-2 with TRBJ1-1; D gene ambiguous. In germline, CDR1 is LGHNA, CDR2 YNFKEQ. The CDR3 spans 11 residues. Trimming left V 6 bases short and J 10 bases short, with 12 bases between. The CDR3 nucleotides are TGTGCCAGCAGTCTCAAAATGAGAGCTTTCTTT. Residues: CASSLKMRAFF.

This clonotype has at least ten counts. J is TRBJ2-1 and V is TRBV20-1, with 7 bases matching TRBD1. The CDR3 sequence is 15 residues long. J lost 5 bases, V lost 4 bases, and 11 bases had no gene match. From germline, CDR1 is DFQATT and CDR2 SNEGSKA (reference sequence). As DNA, the CDR3 is TGCAGTGCTAATTTAGGGGGCATTTGGGACAATGAGCAGTTCTTC. It specifies CSANLGGIWDNEQFF.

This chain connects TRBV2 to TRBJ2-3, with unresolved D. This CDR3 comprises 11 residues. Trimming pared 4 bases from V and 9 bases from J, leaving 8 bases between. Looked up from germline, CDR1 is SNHLY and CDR2 is FYNNEI. CDR3 amino acids: CASSAQDTQYF. The CDR3, as DNA: TGTGCCAGCAGTGCTCAGGACACGCAGTATTTT.

The rearrangement links TRBV27 to TRBJ1-5; weak D call: TRBD1 (6 bases). CDR3 length equals 15 residues. CDR1 MNHEY and CDR2 SMNVEV come from the germline V gene (reference sequence). V lost 3 bases, J lost 7 bases, and 16 bases lay in between. CDR3 sequence: CASSLSGGARQPQHF. The CDR3 coding sequence is TGTGCCAGCAGTTTGTCGGGGGGCGCCCGACAGCCCCAGCATTTT.

The chain recombines TRBV12-3 or TRBV12-4 with TRBJ1-2; TRBD1 matches 7 bases. CDR3 length equals 14 residues. Losses at the gene ends were 5 bases for V and 7 bases for J; bases not matched to a gene: 10. The CDR3 DNA reads TGTGCCAGCAGTCCCGGCAGGGGGAGTTTTGGCTACACCTTC. This translates into CASSPGRGSFGYTF.

This clonotype was recorded a few times. V gene TRBV5-1 combines with J gene TRBJ2-5; 8 bases fit TRBD1. The CDR3 contains 14 residues. Germline lookup yields CDR1 SGHRS and CDR2 YFSETQ. The J segment lost 8 bases and the V segment lost 5 bases, leaving 11 bases of the junction unmatched. In nucleotides, the CDR3 is TGCGCCAGCAGTTGGGGACAGGTCCAGGGAACCCAGTACTTC. Residues: CASSWGQVQGTQYF.

This clonotype was detected only a few times. The chain couples TRBV7-9 to TRBJ1-1; perhaps TRBD1 as D (5 bases). V gave up 2 bases and J gave up 3 bases, with 13 bases separating them. Germline CDR1 reads SEHNR; CDR2 reads FQNEAQ (reference sequence). This CDR3 has 15 amino acids. The CDR3 nucleotides are TGTGCCAGCAGCTTAACCCCCGGGGGTTACACTGAAGCTTTCTTT. Its protein is CASSLTPGGYTEAFF.

The rearrangement uses TRBV20-1 and TRBJ2-7; tentative D call: TRBD1 (6 bases). CDR3 length: 13 residues. The ends were cut back, 3 bases at V and 6 bases at J, with 15 bases in the middle. From germline, CDR1 is DFQATT and CDR2 SNEGSKA (reference sequence). The CDR3 loop reads CSARDSSLSEQYF. DNA for the CDR3: TGCAGTGCTAGGGACAGTTCCCTCAGCGAGCAGTACTTC.

The rearrangement links TRBV5-1 to TRBJ2-3; 9 positions match TRBD2. The CDR3 runs to 16 residues. Germline V lookup: CDR1 SGHRS, CDR2 YFSETQ. The V gene end was trimmed by 0 bases and the J gene end by 6 bases; junction bases not matched to a gene: 8. The CDR3 spells CASSLEGREGSDTQYF. Written as DNA, the CDR3 is TGCGCCAGCAGCTTGGAGGGGCGGGAGGGCTCGGATACGCAGTATTTT.

This chain links TRBV28 with TRBJ1-2, with 11 bases lining up with TRBD1. Germline-derived CDR1 and CDR2 are MDHEN and SYDVKM. Losses at the gene ends were 4 bases for V and 5 bases for J; bases not matched to a gene: 6. The CDR3 loop spans 15 amino acids. CDR3 nucleotides: TGTGCCAGCAGTTCCGGGACAGGGGGTGGATATGGCTACACCTTC. Amino acids: CASSSGTGGGYGYTF.

This clonotype was counted ten times or more. The gene calls are TRBV4-2 and TRBJ1-1, with D perhaps TRBD1 (6 bases). Germline CDR1 and CDR2: LGHNA and YNFKEQ. Trimming pared 0 bases from V and 1 base from J, leaving 9 bases between. The CDR3 contains 15 residues. CDR3 loop: CASSQDWGQNTEAFF. The CDR3 DNA is TGTGCCAGCAGCCAAGACTGGGGACAGAACACTGAAGCTTTCTTT.

The chain links TRBV4-3 to TRBJ2-1, with a weak D call TRBD2 (7 bases). The CDR3 spans 16 residues. The V gene lost 0 bases and the J gene lost 6 bases, with 15 bases spanning the gap. Germline V CDR1 and CDR2: LGHNA, YSLEER. The CDR3 reads CASSQDFGEGGNEQFF. The CDR3 bases are TGCGCCAGCAGCCAAGATTTTGGGGAGGGGGGCAATGAGCAGTTCTTC.

This clonotype was detected only a few times. The V gene is TRBV5-1, the J gene TRBJ1-1; D is uncertain. Germline loops: CDR1 SGHRS, CDR2 YFSETQ. Trimming stripped 4 bases from V and 2 bases from J, with 12 bases between. This CDR3 comprises 14 residues. In DNA form, the CDR3 reads TGCGCCAGCAGCCCACAGACACTTAACACTGAAGCTTTCTTT. Translated: CASSPQTLNTEAFF.

The table lists this clonotype with a few counts. The CDR3 reads CASSLAPGGGNQPQHF. The CDR3 coding sequence is TGTGCCAGCAGCTTAGCCCCAGGGGGAGGCAATCAGCCCCAGCATTTT. This chain joins TRBV7-2 and TRBJ1-5, with 7 bases aligning to TRBD1. CDR3 size: 16 residues. Germline lookup yields CDR1 SGHTA and CDR2 FQGNSA. J was trimmed by 2 bases and V by 0 bases; bases with no gene match: 4.

This rearrangement joins TRBV5-1 to TRBJ2-7, with 8 bases that match TRBD2. Germline CDR1 is SGHRS and CDR2 is YFSETQ. V shed 1 base, J shed 3 bases, and the junction held 12 bases outside the gene matches. This CDR3 comprises 17 residues. This CDR3 is CASSLSSGGANLYEQYF. CDR3 in DNA: TGCGCCAGCAGCTTGAGCTCGGGGGGGGCTAATCTCTACGAGCAGTACTTC.